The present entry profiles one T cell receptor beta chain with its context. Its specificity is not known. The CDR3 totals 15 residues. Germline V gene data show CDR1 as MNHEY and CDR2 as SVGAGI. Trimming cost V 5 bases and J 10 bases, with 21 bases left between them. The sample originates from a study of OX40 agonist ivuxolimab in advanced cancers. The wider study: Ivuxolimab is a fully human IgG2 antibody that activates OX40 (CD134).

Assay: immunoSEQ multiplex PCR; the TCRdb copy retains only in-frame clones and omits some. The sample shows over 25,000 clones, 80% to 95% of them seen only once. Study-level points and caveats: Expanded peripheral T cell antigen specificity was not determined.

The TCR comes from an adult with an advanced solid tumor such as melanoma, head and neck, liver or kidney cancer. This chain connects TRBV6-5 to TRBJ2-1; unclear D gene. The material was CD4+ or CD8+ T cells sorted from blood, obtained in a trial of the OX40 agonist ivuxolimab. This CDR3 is CASSPQVDAFGEQFF. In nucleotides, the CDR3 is TGTGCCAGCAGTCCTCAGGTGGACGCATTCGGGGAGCAGTTCTTC.